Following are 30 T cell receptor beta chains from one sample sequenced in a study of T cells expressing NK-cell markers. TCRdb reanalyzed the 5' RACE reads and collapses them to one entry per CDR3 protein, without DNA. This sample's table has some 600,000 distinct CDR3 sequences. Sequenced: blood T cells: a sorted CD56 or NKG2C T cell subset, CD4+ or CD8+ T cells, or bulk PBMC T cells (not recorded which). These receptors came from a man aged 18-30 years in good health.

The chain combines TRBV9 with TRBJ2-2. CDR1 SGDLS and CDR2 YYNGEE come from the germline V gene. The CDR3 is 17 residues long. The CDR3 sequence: CASSVLSGTSNTGELFF. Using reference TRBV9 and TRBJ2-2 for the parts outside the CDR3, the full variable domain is DSGVTQTPKHLITATGQRVTLRCSPRSGDLSVYWYQQSLDQGLQFLIQYYNGEERAKGNILERFSAQQFPDLHSELNLSSLELGDSALYFCASSVLSGTSNTGELFFGEGSRLTVL.

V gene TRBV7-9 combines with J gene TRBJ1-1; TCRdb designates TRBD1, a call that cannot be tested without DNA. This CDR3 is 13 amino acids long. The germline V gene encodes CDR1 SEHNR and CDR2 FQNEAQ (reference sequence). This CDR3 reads CASRGQLNTEAFF.

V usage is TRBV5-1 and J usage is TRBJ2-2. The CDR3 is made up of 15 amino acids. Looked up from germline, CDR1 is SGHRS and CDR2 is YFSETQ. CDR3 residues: CASSLNTAKGGELFF.

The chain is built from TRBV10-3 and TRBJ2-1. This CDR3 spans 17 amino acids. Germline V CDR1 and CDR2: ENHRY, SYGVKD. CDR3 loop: CAISANSRTSRINEQFF.

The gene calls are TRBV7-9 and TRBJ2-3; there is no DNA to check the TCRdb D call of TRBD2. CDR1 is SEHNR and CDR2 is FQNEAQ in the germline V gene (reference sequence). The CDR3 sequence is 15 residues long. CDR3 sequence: CASTLAGGPADTQYF. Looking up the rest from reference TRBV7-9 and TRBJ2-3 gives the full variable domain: DTGVSQNPRHKITKRGQNVTFRCDPISEHNRLYWYRQTLGQGPEFLTYFQNEAQLEKSRLLSDRFSAERPKGSFSTLEIQRTEQGDSAMYLCASTLAGGPADTQYFGPGTRLTVL.

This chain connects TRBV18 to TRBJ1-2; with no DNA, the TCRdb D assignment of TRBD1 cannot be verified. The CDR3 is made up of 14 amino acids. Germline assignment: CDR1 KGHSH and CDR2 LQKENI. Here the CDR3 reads CASSPGDRKILDTF.

The CDR3 loop reads CASSEVGLAVDSETQYF. The chain is built from TRBV10-2 and TRBJ2-5; TCRdb indicates TRBD2, and absent DNA this call remains unverified. The germline V gene has CDR1 WSHSY and CDR2 SAAADI. This CDR3 contains 17 residues.

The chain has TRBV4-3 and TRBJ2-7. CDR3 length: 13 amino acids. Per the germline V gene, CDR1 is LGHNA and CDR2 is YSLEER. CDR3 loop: CASSQGMMDEQYF.

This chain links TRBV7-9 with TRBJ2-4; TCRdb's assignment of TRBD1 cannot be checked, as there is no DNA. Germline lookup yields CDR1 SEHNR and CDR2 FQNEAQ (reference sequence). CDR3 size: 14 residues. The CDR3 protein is CASSWGQLKNIQYF.

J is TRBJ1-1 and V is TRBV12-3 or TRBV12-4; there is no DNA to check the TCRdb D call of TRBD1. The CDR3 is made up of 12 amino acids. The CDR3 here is CASSPTGFGAFF.

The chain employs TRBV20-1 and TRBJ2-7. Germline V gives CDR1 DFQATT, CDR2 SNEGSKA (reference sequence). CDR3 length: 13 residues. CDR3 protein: CSASDQDGFEQYF.

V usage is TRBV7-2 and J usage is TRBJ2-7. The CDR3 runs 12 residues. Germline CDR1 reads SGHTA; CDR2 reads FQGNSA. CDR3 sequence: CASSLYSREQYF.

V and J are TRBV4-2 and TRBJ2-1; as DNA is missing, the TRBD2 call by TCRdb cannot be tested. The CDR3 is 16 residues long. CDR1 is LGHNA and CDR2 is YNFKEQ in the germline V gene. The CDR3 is CASSQETASGQYEQFF.

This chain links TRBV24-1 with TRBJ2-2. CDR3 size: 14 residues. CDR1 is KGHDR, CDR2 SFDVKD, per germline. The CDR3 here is CATSDLRHTGELFF.

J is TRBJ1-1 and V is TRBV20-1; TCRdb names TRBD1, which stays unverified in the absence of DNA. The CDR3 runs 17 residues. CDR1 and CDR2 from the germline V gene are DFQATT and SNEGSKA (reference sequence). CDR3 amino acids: CSARVPGLGRRNTEAFF.

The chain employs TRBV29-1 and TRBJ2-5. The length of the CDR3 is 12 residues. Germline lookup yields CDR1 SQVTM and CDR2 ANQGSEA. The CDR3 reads CSVEDPREPQYF.

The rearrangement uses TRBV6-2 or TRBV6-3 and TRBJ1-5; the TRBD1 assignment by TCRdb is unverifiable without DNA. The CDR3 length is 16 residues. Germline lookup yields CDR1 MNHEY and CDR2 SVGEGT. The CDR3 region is CASDNTKQGWNQPQHF.

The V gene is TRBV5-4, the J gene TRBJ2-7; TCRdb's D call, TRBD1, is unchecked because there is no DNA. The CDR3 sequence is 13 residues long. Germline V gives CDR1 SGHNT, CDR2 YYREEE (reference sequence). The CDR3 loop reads CASRLQGSYEQYF.

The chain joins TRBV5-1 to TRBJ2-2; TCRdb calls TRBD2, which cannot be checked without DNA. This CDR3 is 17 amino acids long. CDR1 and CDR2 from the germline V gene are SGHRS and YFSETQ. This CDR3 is CASSLAGGMRNTGELFF.

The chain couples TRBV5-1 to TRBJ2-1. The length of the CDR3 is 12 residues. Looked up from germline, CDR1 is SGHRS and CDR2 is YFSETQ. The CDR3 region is CASSVLSSGQFF.

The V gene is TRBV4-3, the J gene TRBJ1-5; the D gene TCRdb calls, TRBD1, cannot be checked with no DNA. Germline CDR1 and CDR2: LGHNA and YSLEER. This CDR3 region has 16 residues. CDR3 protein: CASSQDGGQGSQPQHF.

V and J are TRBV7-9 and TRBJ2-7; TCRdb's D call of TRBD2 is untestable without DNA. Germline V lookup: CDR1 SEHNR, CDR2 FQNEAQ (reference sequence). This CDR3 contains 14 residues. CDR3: CASSNPSGSDEQYF.

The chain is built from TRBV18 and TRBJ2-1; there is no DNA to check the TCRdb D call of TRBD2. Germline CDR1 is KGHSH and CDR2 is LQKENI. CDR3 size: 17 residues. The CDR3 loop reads CASSPPVAGSSYNEQFF.

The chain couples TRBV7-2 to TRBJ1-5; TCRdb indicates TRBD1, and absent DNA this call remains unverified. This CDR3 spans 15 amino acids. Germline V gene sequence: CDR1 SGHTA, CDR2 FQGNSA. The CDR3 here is CASSTQGSGNQPQHF.

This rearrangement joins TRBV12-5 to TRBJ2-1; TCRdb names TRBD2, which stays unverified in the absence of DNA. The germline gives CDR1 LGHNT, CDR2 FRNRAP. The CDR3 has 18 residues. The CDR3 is CASGLSPLAGDKYNEQFF. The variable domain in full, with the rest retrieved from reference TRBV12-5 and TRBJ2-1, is DARVTQTPRHKVTEMGQEVTMRCQPILGHNTVFWYRQTMMQGLELLAYFRNRAPLDDSGMPKDRFSAEMPDATLATLKIQPSEPRDSAVYFCASGLSPLAGDKYNEQFFGPGTRLTVL.

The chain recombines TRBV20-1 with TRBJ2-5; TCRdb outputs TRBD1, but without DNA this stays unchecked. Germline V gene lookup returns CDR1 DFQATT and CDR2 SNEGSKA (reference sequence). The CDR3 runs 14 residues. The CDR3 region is CSVPFLRGQETQYF.

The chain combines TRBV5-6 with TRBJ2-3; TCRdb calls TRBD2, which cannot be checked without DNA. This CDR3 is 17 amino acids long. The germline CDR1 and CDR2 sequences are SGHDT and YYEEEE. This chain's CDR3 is CASSLEASGSGTDTQYF.

This CDR3 reads CASSLAGGTSGSNEQFF. This chain uses TRBV7-2 with TRBJ2-1; TCRdb's D call of TRBD2 is untestable without DNA. Germline lookup yields CDR1 SGHTA and CDR2 FQGNSA. This CDR3 region has 17 residues.

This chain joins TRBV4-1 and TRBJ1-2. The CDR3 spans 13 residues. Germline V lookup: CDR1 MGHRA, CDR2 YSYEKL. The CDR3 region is CASSQDLRVGYTF.

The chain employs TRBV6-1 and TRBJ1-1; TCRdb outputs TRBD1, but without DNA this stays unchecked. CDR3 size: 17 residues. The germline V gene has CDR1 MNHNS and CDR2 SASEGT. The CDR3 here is CASRDPRVFQGAGEAFF.